Listed below are T cell receptor beta chains from one sample, sequenced in a study of T cells in Graves' hyperthyroidism and ophthalmopathy. TCRdb used MiXCR to reprocess the multiplex PCR reads, holding one entry per CDR3 protein. Of more than 250,000 distinct CDR3 sequences in the sample, roughly 15% were seen once. The sequenced sample consisted of blood. The receptors stem from a woman in her 50s with Graves' hyperthyroidism that later progressed to Graves' ophthalmopathy. Both conserved end residues are part of each CDR3. Fields, in order: clone size, D gene, V gene, J gene, CDR3 protein, CDR3 DNA. A D gene is named only where the DNA matches it firmly. Size tells how often a clone was seen (once, few, many) or the class of an expanded clone, and some rows leave it out.

few	NA	TRBV15	TRBJ2-1	CATSRFLKENNEQFF	TGTGCCACCAGCAGATTCCTTAAAGAGAACAATGAGCAGTTCTTC
many	NA	TRBV12-3/TRBV12-4	TRBJ2-5	CASSRPGPQETQYF	TGTGCCAGCAGCCGGCCGGGACCCCAAGAGACCCAGTACTTC
many	NA	TRBV5-1	TRBJ1-1	CASSFARENTEAFF	TGCGCCAGCAGCTTCGCGAGGGAAAACACTGAAGCTTTCTTT
medium-sized	NA	TRBV11-1	TRBJ2-1	CASSLRVSSYNEQFF	TGTGCCAGCAGCCTTCGGGTGAGCTCCTACAATGAGCAGTTCTTC
many	TRBD2	TRBV7-9	TRBJ2-1	CASSSVGLAGEEQFF	TGTGCCAGCAGCTCTGTTGGACTAGCGGGAGAGGAGCAGTTCTTC
many	NA	TRBV27	TRBJ2-6	CASSFRVGANVLTF	TGTGCCAGCAGTTTCAGGGTTGGGGCCAACGTCCTGACTTTC
NA	TRBD2	TRBV20-1	TRBJ2-7	CSAQSPSGSGYEQYF	TGCAGTGCCCAGAGCCCTAGCGGGAGTGGCTACGAGCAGTACTTC
many	NA	TRBV20-1	TRBJ1-1	CSATTGENTEAFF	TGCAGTGCTACCACGGGGGAGAACACTGAAGCTTTCTTT
many	NA	TRBV11-2	TRBJ2-7	CASSPSGSVRGYEQYF	TGTGCCAGCAGCCCTTCTGGGTCGGTGCGAGGCTACGAGCAGTACTTC
NA	TRBD2	TRBV12-3/TRBV12-4	TRBJ2-5	CASSSFGLAGGWIQETQYF	TGTGCCAGCAGTTCTTTCGGACTAGCGGGGGGCTGGATCCAAGAGACCCAGTACTTC
many	NA	TRBV4-2	TRBJ2-5	CASSQGGVVQYF	TGTGCCAGCAGCCAAGGAGGGGTGGTCCAGTACTTC
few	NA	TRBV20-1	TRBJ1-6	CSARDGGQGSSPLHF	TGCAGTGCTAGAGACGGGGGCCAGGGAAGCTCACCCCTCCACTTT
NA	NA	TRBV27	TRBJ1-1	CASSLSTERHTEAFF	TGTGCCAGCAGTTTATCGACAGAAAGGCACACTGAAGCTTTCTTT
many	NA	TRBV5-1	TRBJ1-2	CASSGSEGGYGYTF	TGCGCCAGCAGCGGGTCCGAAGGGGGCTATGGCTACACCTTC
NA	NA	TRBV4-1	TRBJ2-5	CASSQPNRNRVEETQYF	TGCGCCAGCAGCCAACCTAATAGGAACAGGGTGGAAGAGACCCAGTACTTC
many	TRBD1	TRBV12-3/TRBV12-4	TRBJ2-4	CASRQGIRDIQYF	TGTGCCAGCAGACAGGGGATCAGGGACATTCAGTACTTC
few	TRBD2	TRBV7-9	TRBJ2-1	CASSLAGLAAYNEQFF	TGTGCCAGCAGCTTAGCGGGACTAGCGGCCTACAATGAGCAGTTCTTC
few	NA	TRBV5-1	TRBJ2-2	CASSLSYGGELFF	TGCGCCAGCAGCTTGTCCTATGGCGGGGAGCTGTTTTTT
many	TRBD2	TRBV30	TRBJ2-3	CAWSVGLAGGITQYF	TGTGCCTGGAGTGTGGGACTAGCGGGAGGAATTACGCAGTATTTT
many	NA	TRBV28	TRBJ2-5	CASSYPAQETQYF	TGTGCCAGCAGTTACCCAGCCCAAGAGACCCAGTACTTC
few	TRBD1	TRBV24-1	TRBJ1-5	CATSGRTGPYSNQPQHF	TGTGCCACCAGTGGGAGGACAGGGCCTTATAGCAATCAGCCCCAGCATTTT
few	NA	TRBV10-3	TRBJ1-4	CAIRAQAVGGKLFF	TGTGCCATCAGGGCACAGGCCGTGGGTGGAAAACTGTTTTTT
many	TRBD2	TRBV12-3/TRBV12-4	TRBJ2-3	CASSLAGGPADTQYF	TGTGCCAGCAGTTTAGCGGGAGGGCCAGCAGATACGCAGTATTTT
many	NA	TRBV16	TRBJ1-6	CASSRSGTNNSPLHF	TGTGCCAGCAGCCGATCCGGGACTAACAATTCACCCCTCCACTTT
many	NA	TRBV20-1	TRBJ2-1	CSARGTSRNEQFF	TGCAGTGCTAGAGGGACCAGTAGGAATGAGCAGTTCTTC
many	NA	TRBV27	TRBJ2-4	CASSWGRGGKNIQYF	TGTGCCAGCAGTTGGGGCAGGGGTGGCAAAAACATTCAGTACTTC
few	NA	TRBV5-1	TRBJ2-2	CASRARADNTGELFF	TGCGCCAGCAGAGCCAGGGCAGATAACACCGGGGAGCTGTTTTTT
few	NA	TRBV7-3	TRBJ2-1	CASSAELGGRYNEQFF	TGTGCCAGCAGCGCGGAGTTGGGCGGGCGTTACAATGAGCAGTTCTTC
many	NA	TRBV6-1	TRBJ2-6	CASSPQSGANVLTF	TGTGCCAGCAGTCCCCAATCTGGGGCCAACGTCCTGACTTTC
many	NA	TRBV3-1	TRBJ2-7	CASSRVSGPYEQYF	TGTGCCAGCAGCCGTGTATCGGGACCCTACGAGCAGTACTTC
NA	TRBD1	TRBV19	TRBJ2-5	CASRARTGDTLTQYF	TGTGCCAGTAGGGCCCGGACAGGGGACACGCTGACCCAGTACTTC
many	TRBD2	TRBV20-1	TRBJ2-1	CSATGTSGSYNEQFF	TGCAGTGCCACCGGGACTAGCGGCTCCTACAATGAGCAGTTCTTC
many	NA	TRBV9	TRBJ2-1	CASSTAQGDEQFF	TGTGCCAGTAGCACAGCACAAGGTGATGAGCAGTTCTTC